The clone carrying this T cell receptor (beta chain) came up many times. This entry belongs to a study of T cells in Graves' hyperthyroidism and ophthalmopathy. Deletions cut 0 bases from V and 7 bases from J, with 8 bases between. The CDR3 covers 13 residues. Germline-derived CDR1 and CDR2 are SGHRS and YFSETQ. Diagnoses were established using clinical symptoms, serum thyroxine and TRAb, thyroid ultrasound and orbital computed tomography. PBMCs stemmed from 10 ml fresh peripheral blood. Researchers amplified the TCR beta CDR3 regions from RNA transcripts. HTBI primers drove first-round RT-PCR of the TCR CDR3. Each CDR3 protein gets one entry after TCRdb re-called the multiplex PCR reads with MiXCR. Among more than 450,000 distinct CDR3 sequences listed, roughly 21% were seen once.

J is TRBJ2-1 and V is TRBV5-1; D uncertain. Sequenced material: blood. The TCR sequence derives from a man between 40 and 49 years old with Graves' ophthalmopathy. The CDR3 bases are TGCGCCAGCAGCTTGGGAGAAGCGAATGAGCAGTTCTTC. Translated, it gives CASSLGEANEQFF.